Listed here are 16 T cell receptor beta chains from one sample, sequenced in a study of tumor-infiltrating lymphocytes in oesophageal squamous cell carcinoma. TCRdb re-called the PCR reads with MiXCR, one entry per CDR3 protein. The sample has 10,000 to 12,000 distinct CDR3 sequences; under 75% are singletons. Material for sequencing was esophageal tumor tissue. These receptors were obtained from a female donor with esophageal squamous cell carcinoma.

This clonotype was recorded once. This chain connects TRBV7-4 to TRBJ2-5; 9 bases match TRBD1. The J call may be mistaken, given a closer DNA end match to TRBJ1-2. Germline CDR1 and CDR2: SGHVT and SQSDAQ. This CDR3 contains 16 residues. The CDR3 loop is CASSSRADRGSRGYTF. The CDR3 DNA reads as TGTGCCAGCAGCTCTAGGGCGGACAGGGGATCACGTGGCTACACCTTC.

This rearrangement joins TRBV6-2 or TRBV6-3 to TRBJ1-2; possible D gene TRBD1, 6 bases. The V and J ends lost 2 bases and 2 bases respectively, with 6 bases between them. Germline assignment: CDR1 MNHEY and CDR2 SVGEGT. This CDR3 has 13 residues. DNA of the CDR3: TGTGCCAGCAGTTACGACAGGAACTATGGCTACACCTTC. Its protein is CASSYDRNYGYTF.

Regarding this clonotype: The junction and the germline gene differ at one end; a read error may be behind it. This sequence joins TRBV7-2 and TRBJ1-5; D not certain. This CDR3 is built from 13 residues. Germline CDR1 reads SGHTA; CDR2 reads FQGNSA. Here the CDR3 DNA reads TGTGCCAGCGGCTTAAGGAGGTATCAGCCCCAGCATTTT. Amino acid sequence: CASGLRRYQPQHF. The variable domain in full, with the rest retrieved from reference TRBV7-2 and TRBJ1-5, is GAGVSQSPSNKVTEKGKDVELRCDPISGHTALYWYRQSLGQGLEFLIYFQGNSAPDKSGLPSDRFSAERTGGSVSTLTIQRTQQEDSAVYLCASGLRRYQPQHFGDGTRLSIL.

This clonotype showed up many times. The chain carries TRBV7-8 and TRBJ2-1; 7 bases map to TRBD1. This CDR3 region has 15 residues. Germline loops: CDR1 SGHVS, CDR2 FQNEAQ. The V gene end was trimmed by 5 bases and the J gene end by 0 bases; junction bases not matched to a gene: 4. Written as DNA, the CDR3 is TGTGCCAGCAGCCAAAGGGACAGCTCCTACAATGAGCAGTTCTTC. Amino acid sequence: CASSQRDSSYNEQFF.

As concerns this clonotype: This CDR3 fails to terminate in the conserved phenylalanine or tryptophan, so it likely reflects a read error. The DNA is left out, because the CDR3 cannot be placed on it with certainty; the CDR3 is given as TCRdb lists it. The rearrangement links TRBV12-5 to TRBJ2-7; TRBD1 is taken as the D call from the table, unchecked against the DNA. The germline gives CDR1 LGHNT, CDR2 FRNRAP. A total of 19 residues make up the CDR3, ends included. CDR3 loop: CASGLPVPVGATQTMSSSS.

The chain joins TRBV5-4 to TRBJ2-2, with 7 positions matching TRBD2. This CDR3 is 14 amino acids long. Trimming at V came to 7 bases and at J to 7 bases, leaving 10 bases not matched to a gene. CDR1 is SGHNT, CDR2 YYREEE, per germline (reference sequence). The CDR3: CASWAAGVGGELFF. CDR3 DNA: TGTGCCAGCTGGGCGGCGGGGGTCGGCGGGGAGCTGTTTTTT.

The J gene is TRBJ2-4, the V gene TRBV27; 9 nucleotides agree with TRBD1. The J call may be wrong; the DNA end is better matched by TRBJ2-1. Looked up from germline, CDR1 is MNHEY and CDR2 is SMNVEV (reference sequence). The length of the CDR3 is 15 residues. The CDR3 sequence is CASRNRGLAVNEQFF. CDR3 bases: TGTGCCAGCAGGAACAGGGGGCTAGCGGTCAATGAGCAGTTCTTC.

J is TRBJ2-5 and V is TRBV7-9; 9 bases are shared with TRBD1. Gene TRBJ2-1 matches the end of the DNA better, so the J call may be wrong. CDR1 is SEHNR and CDR2 is FQNEAQ in the germline V gene (reference sequence). The CDR3 is made up of 14 amino acids. The CDR3: CATLRDRVDSEQFF. CDR3 DNA sequence: TGTGCCACCTTACGGGACAGGGTGGATAGTGAGCAGTTCTTC.

This chain links TRBV28 with TRBJ2-3; weak D call: TRBD1 (5 bases). The J call may be mistaken, given a closer DNA end match to TRBJ2-5. The CDR3 is 14 amino acids. Germline CDR1 reads MDHEN; CDR2 reads SYDVKM. The CDR3 DNA sequence: TGTGCCAGCAGTAGATTAGACAGACAAGAGACCCAGTACTTC. The encoded protein is CASSRLDRQETQYF.

The gene calls are TRBV6-6 and TRBJ1-5; D may be TRBD1 (6 bases). V dropped 0 bases and J dropped 5 bases, with 17 bases sitting between them. CDR3 length: 17 amino acids. Germline CDR1 MNHNY, CDR2 SVGAGI (reference sequence). CDR3 nucleotides: TGTGCCAGCAGTTACTCCTCGCACAGAGGGGGGGATCAGCCCCAGCATTTT. Its protein product is CASSYSSHRGGDQPQHF.

This clonotype has ten or more counts. The chain uses TRBV5-5 and TRBJ2-4, with 8 bases aligning to TRBD1. Germline V CDR1 and CDR2: SGHKS, YYEKEE (reference sequence). The CDR3 is 13 amino acids. V lost 6 bases to trimming and J lost 3 bases; unmatched junction nucleotides: 2. CDR3: CASNTGGKNIQYF. The CDR3 DNA reads as TGTGCCAGCAACACAGGGGGCAAAAACATTCAGTACTTC. The full variable domain, with the rest looked up from reference TRBV5-5 and TRBJ2-4, is DAGVTQSPTHLIKTRGQQVTLRCSPISGHKSVSWYQQVLGQGPQFIFQYYEKEERGRGNFPDRFSARQFPNYSSELNVNALLLGDSALYLCASNTGGKNIQYFGAGTRLSVL.

The rearrangement uses TRBV12-3 or TRBV12-4 and TRBJ2-3, with D perhaps TRBD1 (5 bases). The J call may be incorrect, as the DNA end agrees better with TRBJ2-7. This CDR3 comprises 13 residues. The CDR3 is CASTLTATYEQYF. Here the CDR3 DNA reads TGTGCCAGCACCCTGACAGCTACCTACGAGCAGTACTTC.

This rearrangement joins TRBV12-3 or TRBV12-4 to TRBJ2-1; the match to TRBD2 covers 7 bases. CDR3 length equals 13 residues. Losses at the gene ends were 6 bases for V and 5 bases for J; bases not matched to a gene: 4. This chain's CDR3 is CASRPSGNNEQFF. The DNA for the CDR3 is TGTGCCAGCAGACCTAGCGGTAACAATGAGCAGTTCTTC.

The chain is built from TRBV7-3 and TRBJ2-1; 8 bases line up with TRBD2. The J segment lost 7 bases and the V segment lost 4 bases, leaving 9 bases of the junction unmatched. This CDR3 region has 15 residues. Germline V gives CDR1 SGHTA, CDR2 FQGTGA. CDR3 sequence (DNA): TGTGCCAGCAGCTCTGGAGGGAGCGGGGGAAATGAGCAGTTCTTC. As protein: CASSSGGSGGNEQFF.

The chain has TRBV7-3 and TRBJ2-5; 11 nucleotides align to TRBD1. Gene TRBJ2-1 matches the end of the DNA better, so the J call may be wrong. CDR3 length equals 15 residues. The germline V gene encodes CDR1 SGHTA and CDR2 FQGTGA. The CDR3 sequence: CASSRGTGGFNEQFF. CDR3 DNA: TGTGCCAGCTCCCGAGGGACAGGGGGTTTCAATGAGCAGTTCTTC.

This clonotype was observed at least ten times. This rearrangement joins TRBV19 to TRBJ1-1; no clear D gene. The CDR3 sequence is 15 residues long. V lost 7 bases, J lost 3 bases, and 18 bases lay in between. In germline, CDR1 is LNHDA, CDR2 SQIVND (reference sequence). CDR3 region: CASMPAAPKDTEAFF. In nucleotides, the CDR3 is TGTGCCAGTATGCCCGCTGCACCGAAGGACACTGAAGCTTTCTTT.